This T cell receptor (beta chain) was retrieved from a study of blood T cell repertoires in COVID-19. On the study more broadly: PBMCs, B-cell-depleted T cells, or T cells provided the cDNA or gDNA that made up the material.

Trimming removed 5 bases from V and 5 bases from J; junction bases left unmatched: 6. CDR1 is SGHAT, CDR2 FQNNGV, per germline. This CDR3 contains 14 residues. In the original processing: Reference gene primers were amplified, and this amplification served to estimate nucleated cell counts. Here immunoSEQ multiplex PCR was the method, and the copy in TCRdb shows in-frame clones only, minus some. That table furnishes V, J and clone size, whereas the DNA furnished D and trimming. The sample has some 120,000 clones, approximately 87% seen once. This TCR was recovered from a man between 25 and 39 years old with acute or convalescent COVID-19. J is TRBJ2-3 and V is TRBV11-2; TRBD2 matches 8 bases. Specimen: peripheral blood. In DNA form, the CDR3 reads TGTGCCAGCAGCCTCGGACTAGCCTTAGATACGCAGTATTTT. Its protein product is CASSLGLALDTQYF.